One and the same sample provided the 19 T cell receptor beta chains below, sequenced in a study of blood T cell repertoires in COVID-19. Clones were read by immunoSEQ multiplex PCR, and TCRdb kept only the in-frame ones, dropping some. The repertoire holds 150,000 to 200,000 clones, 86% seen once, with 3.5% to 4% in the top ten. Sequences were obtained from peripheral blood. The receptors shown here come from a woman between 70 and 85 years old with acute or convalescent COVID-19.

The J gene is TRBJ2-1, the V gene TRBV9; TRBD1 matches at 9 bases. Per the germline V gene, CDR1 is SGDLS and CDR2 is YYNGEE. CDR3 length: 13 residues. With 4 bases clipped from V and 15 bases from J, the junction kept 11 bases outside the gene matches. The CDR3 here is CASSPSPQGAGFF. The CDR3 nucleotides are TGTGCCAGCAGCCCATCACCACAGGGGGCCGGGTTCTTC.

In DNA, the CDR3 is TGCGCCAGCAGCCAAGTTCACAGGGGGAATTCACCCCTCCACTTT. It encodes CASSQVHRGNSPLHF. The chain recombines TRBV4-3 with TRBJ1-6; 8 positions match TRBD1. Germline V gene sequence: CDR1 LGHNA, CDR2 YSLEER. The CDR3 loop spans 15 amino acids. V was pared by 1 base and J by 7 bases, with 3 bases of the junction left unmatched.

The CDR3, as DNA: TGTGCCAGCAGCAAAGACGTAGGGGGAGGGGTGAATCAGCCCCAGCATTTT. Translated, it gives CASSKDVGGGVNQPQHF. The J gene is TRBJ1-5, the V gene TRBV7-8, with D perhaps matching TRBD1 (6 bases). Trimming shortened V by 5 bases and J by 4 bases, and 21 bases separated the two germline ends. From germline, CDR1 is SGHVS and CDR2 FQNEAQ. The CDR3 totals 17 residues.

In this sample, this clone turned up a few times. The chain employs TRBV18 and TRBJ2-7, with D possibly matching TRBD1 (6 bases). Germline CDR1 reads KGHSH; CDR2 reads LQKENI. This CDR3 spans 13 amino acids. Trimming left V 2 bases short and J 3 bases short, with 8 bases between. The DNA for the CDR3 is TGTGCCAGCTCACCAGGACAGCACTACGAGCAGTACTTC. This translates into CASSPGQHYEQYF.

The genes are TRBV4-3 and TRBJ2-1, with TRBD2 identical over 13 bases. V trimming: 4 bases; J trimming: 4 bases; junction bases outside the gene matches: 19. The CDR3 totals 21 residues. Germline V gene data show CDR1 as LGHNA and CDR2 as YSLEER. For the CDR3, the DNA is TGCGCCAGCAGCCGATACTGGGGTGGGACTAGCGGGACCCCCGGGTACAATGAGCAGTTCTTC. Translated, it gives CASSRYWGGTSGTPGYNEQFF.

The J gene is TRBJ1-1, the V gene TRBV6-5; no definite D call. The germline CDR1 and CDR2 sequences are MNHEY and SVGAGI. The CDR3 spans 13 residues. The V end lost 10 bases, the J end lost 0 bases, and 12 bases lay between the germline ends. The CDR3 DNA is TGTGCCACCCTGGGCCTGATGAACACTGAAGCTTTCTTT. It specifies CATLGLMNTEAFF.

The chain uses TRBV5-1 and TRBJ2-5; TRBD1 matches at 7 bases. CDR1 SGHRS and CDR2 YFSETQ come from the germline V gene. V lost 0 bases to trimming and J lost 4 bases; unmatched junction nucleotides: 9. This CDR3 region has 16 residues. The CDR3 loop reads CASSLVFRGGGETQYF. CDR3 DNA sequence: TGCGCCAGCAGCTTGGTTTTTAGAGGGGGCGGAGAGACCCAGTACTTC. Combining the CDR3 with reference TRBV5-1 and TRBJ2-5 gives the whole variable domain KAGVTQTPRYLIKTRGQQVTLSCSPISGHRSVSWYQQTPGQGLQFLFEYFSETQRNKGNFPGRFSGRQFSNSRSEMNVSTLELGDSALYLCASSLVFRGGGETQYFGPGTRLLVL.

The chain couples TRBV7-2 to TRBJ1-2; TRBD1 aligns across 10 bases. After removal of 5 bases from V and 2 bases from J, the junction contained 2 bases not matched to a gene. Germline CDR1 and CDR2: SGHTA and FQGNSA. The CDR3 length is 14 residues. CDR3 DNA sequence: TGTGCCAGCAGCCAGACAGGGGGCAACTATGGCTACACCTTC. Protein sequence: CASSQTGGNYGYTF.

J is TRBJ2-6 and V is TRBV11-2; possible D gene TRBD2, 5 bases. CDR1 is SGHAT and CDR2 is FQNNGV in the germline V gene. The CDR3 sequence is 16 residues long. Trimming removed 8 bases at V and 3 bases at J, with 17 bases between. DNA of the CDR3: TGTGCCAGCTACCAAGGGAGCGGAAGTGGGGCCAACGTCCTGACTTTC. It encodes CASYQGSGSGANVLTF.

J is TRBJ1-2 and V is TRBV5-5; D is perhaps TRBD1 (5 bases). Germline V CDR1 and CDR2: SGHKS, YYEKEE (reference sequence). CDR3 length: 15 residues. The V end lost 0 bases, the J end lost 0 bases, and 9 bases lay between the germline ends. The CDR3 loop is CASSLDATANYGYTF. The CDR3, as DNA: TGTGCCAGCAGCTTGGACGCGACAGCTAACTATGGCTACACCTTC. The full variable domain, completed using reference TRBV5-5 and TRBJ1-2, is DAGVTQSPTHLIKTRGQQVTLRCSPISGHKSVSWYQQVLGQGPQFIFQYYEKEERGRGNFPDRFSARQFPNYSSELNVNALLLGDSALYLCASSLDATANYGYTFGSGTRLTVV.

This sequence joins TRBV11-2 and TRBJ2-1; 8 bases are shared with TRBD2. V lost 0 bases, J lost 12 bases, and 7 bases stayed unmatched. The CDR3 is 14 amino acids. Per germline, CDR1 SGHAT and CDR2 FQNNGV. CDR3 residues: CASSLDLVAGGQFF. The CDR3 DNA reads as TGTGCCAGCAGCTTAGATCTGGTCGCGGGAGGGCAGTTCTTC. Drawing the rest from reference TRBV11-2 and TRBJ2-1, the complete variable domain is EAGVAQSPRYKIIEKRQSVAFWCNPISGHATLYWYQQILGQGPKLLIQFQNNGVVDDSQLPKDRFSAERLKGVDSTLKIQPAKLEDSAVYLCASSLDLVAGGQFFGPGTRLTVL.

This clone was seen only once. At one boundary the junction diverges from the germline segment, which might be a read error. V usage is TRBV15 and J usage is TRBJ2-7; TRBD1 agrees at 7 bases. CDR1 is LNHNV, CDR2 YYDKDF, per germline (reference sequence). The CDR3 spans 13 residues. The CDR3 DNA is TGTGCCACCAGCAGAGACCGGACAGGTGAGCGGTGCTTC. It specifies CATSRDRTGERCF.

This clone is labeled as medium-sized. The gene calls are TRBV7-9 and TRBJ2-1, with TRBD1 as a possible D gene (6 bases). This CDR3 comprises 16 residues. Per the germline V gene, CDR1 is SEHNR and CDR2 is FQNEAQ (reference sequence). V dropped 5 bases and J dropped 0 bases, with 14 bases sitting between them. CDR3 region: CASSTRDTISYNEQFF. In nucleotides, the CDR3 is TGTGCCAGCAGCACTAGGGACACCATCTCCTACAATGAGCAGTTCTTC.

The rearrangement links TRBV18 to TRBJ2-1; D is unresolved. Germline V CDR1 and CDR2: KGHSH, LQKENI. The CDR3 covers 17 residues. Trimming cost V 2 bases and J 0 bases, with 14 bases left between them. Here the CDR3 reads CASSPVAASGSYNEQFF. The CDR3 DNA sequence: TGTGCCAGCTCACCAGTGGCAGCCTCAGGCTCCTACAATGAGCAGTTCTTC. The full variable domain, in which reference TRBV18 and TRBJ2-1 provide the parts outside the CDR3, is NAGVMQNPRHLVRRRGQEARLRCSPMKGHSHVYWYRQLPEEGLKFMVYLQKENIIDESGMPKERFSAEFPKEGPSILRIQQVVRGDSAAYFCASSPVAASGSYNEQFFGPGTRLTVL.

In this sample, this clone turned up a few times. The gene calls are TRBV6-5 and TRBJ1-2, with a weak D call TRBD1 (5 bases). The germline V gene encodes CDR1 MNHEY and CDR2 SVGAGI. The CDR3 length is 14 residues. The V end was cut by 6 bases, the J end by 2 bases, with 13 bases between. The CDR3 nucleotides read TGTGCCAGCAGGGGGCCGTGGACCAACTATGGCTACACCTTC. Translation: CASRGPWTNYGYTF.

The V gene is TRBV10-3, the J gene TRBJ2-2; D not certain. CDR1 and CDR2 from the germline V gene are ENHRY and SYGVKD. CDR3 size: 15 residues. V lost 4 bases to trimming and J lost 1 base, with 10 bases between them. CDR3 region: CAISAQILNTGELFF. The CDR3 coding sequence is TGTGCCATCAGTGCCCAGATCCTGAACACCGGGGAGCTGTTTTTT.

This clone was seen a handful of times. The V and J genes are TRBV19 and TRBJ1-1; D is ambiguous. V lost 6 bases, J lost 0 bases, and 11 bases lay in between. The germline CDR1 and CDR2 sequences are LNHDA and SQIVND (reference sequence). This CDR3 contains 14 residues. The DNA for the CDR3 is TGTGCCAGTAGCCCGGGGAGGGTGAACACTGAAGCTTTCTTT. Protein sequence: CASSPGRVNTEAFF.

The genes are TRBV5-4 and TRBJ1-6, with D perhaps matching TRBD1 (5 bases). This CDR3 is built from 14 residues. Germline V lookup: CDR1 SGHNT, CDR2 YYREEE (reference sequence). V lost 4 bases, J lost 10 bases, and 15 bases lay in between. CDR3 loop: CASSPPGQGSPLHF. CDR3 DNA sequence: TGTGCCAGCAGCCCGCCAGGGCAGGGCTCACCCCTCCACTTT.

This rearrangement joins TRBV6-5 to TRBJ2-2; 8 positions agree with TRBD2. V was pared by 8 bases and J by 4 bases, with 6 bases of the junction left unmatched. The germline CDR1 and CDR2 sequences are MNHEY and SVGAGI. The CDR3 contains 14 residues. CDR3 amino acids: CASGRAGGTGELFF. CDR3 DNA sequence: TGTGCCAGCGGCAGGGCGGGGGGCACCGGGGAGCTGTTTTTT.